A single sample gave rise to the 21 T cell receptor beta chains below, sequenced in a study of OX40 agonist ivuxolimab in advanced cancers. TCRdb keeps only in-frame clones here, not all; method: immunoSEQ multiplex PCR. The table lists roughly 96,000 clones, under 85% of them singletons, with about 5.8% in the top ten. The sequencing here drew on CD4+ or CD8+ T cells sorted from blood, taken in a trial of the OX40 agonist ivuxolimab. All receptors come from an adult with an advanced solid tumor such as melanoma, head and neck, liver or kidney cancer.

The CDR3 DNA follows: TGTGCCAGCAGTTATAAGTCTACCTTCTCCTACGAGCAGTACTTC. It codes for CASSYKSTFSYEQYF. The chain has TRBV6-5 and TRBJ2-7, with unresolved D. The CDR3 runs 15 residues. Germline V lookup: CDR1 MNHEY, CDR2 SVGAGI. Trimming removed 3 bases from V and 0 bases from J, with 12 bases in between.

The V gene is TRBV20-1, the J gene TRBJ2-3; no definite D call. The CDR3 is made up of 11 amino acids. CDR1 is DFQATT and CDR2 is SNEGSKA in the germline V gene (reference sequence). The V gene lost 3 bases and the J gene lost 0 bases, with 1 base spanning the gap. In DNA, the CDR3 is TGCAGTGCTAGGAGCACAGATACGCAGTATTTT. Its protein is CSARSTDTQYF.

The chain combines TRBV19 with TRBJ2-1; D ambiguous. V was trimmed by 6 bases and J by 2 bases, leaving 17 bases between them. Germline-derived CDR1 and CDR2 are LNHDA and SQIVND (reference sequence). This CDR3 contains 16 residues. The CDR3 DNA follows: TGTGCCAGTAGCTCAACTTTCGACATAACCTACAATGAGCAGTTCTTC. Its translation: CASSSTFDITYNEQFF.

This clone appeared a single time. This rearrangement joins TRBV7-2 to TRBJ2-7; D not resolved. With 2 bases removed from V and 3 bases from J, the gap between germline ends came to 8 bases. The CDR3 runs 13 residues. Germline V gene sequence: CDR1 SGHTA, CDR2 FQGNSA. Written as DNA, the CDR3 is TGTGCCAGCAGCTTAAGGCTCCTCTACGAGCAGTACTTC. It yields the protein CASSLRLLYEQYF.

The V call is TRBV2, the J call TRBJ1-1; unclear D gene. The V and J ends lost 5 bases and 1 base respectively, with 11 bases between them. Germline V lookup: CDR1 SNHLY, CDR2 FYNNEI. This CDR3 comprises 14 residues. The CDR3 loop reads CASSYDSQNTEAFF. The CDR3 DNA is TGTGCCAGCAGTTACGACTCACAGAACACTGAAGCTTTCTTT.

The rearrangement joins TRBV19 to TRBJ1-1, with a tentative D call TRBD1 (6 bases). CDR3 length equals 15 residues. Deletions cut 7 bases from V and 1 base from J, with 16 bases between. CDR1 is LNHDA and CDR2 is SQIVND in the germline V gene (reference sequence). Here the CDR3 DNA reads TGTGCCAGTAAGGAAACAGGGTTCCGGAACACTGAAGCTTTCTTT. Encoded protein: CASKETGFRNTEAFF.

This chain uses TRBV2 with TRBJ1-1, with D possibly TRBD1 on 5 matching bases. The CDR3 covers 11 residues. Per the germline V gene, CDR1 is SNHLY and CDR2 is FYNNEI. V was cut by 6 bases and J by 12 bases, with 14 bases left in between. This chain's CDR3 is CASSVGTVPFF. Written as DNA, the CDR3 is TGTGCCAGCAGCGTGGGGACGGTTCCTTTCTTT.

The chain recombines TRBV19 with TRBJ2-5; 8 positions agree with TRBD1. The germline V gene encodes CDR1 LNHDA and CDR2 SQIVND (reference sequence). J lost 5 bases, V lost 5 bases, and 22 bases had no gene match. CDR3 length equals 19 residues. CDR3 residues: CASSSIDGQGLFGGETQYF. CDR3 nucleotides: TGTGCCAGTAGTTCTATCGACGGACAGGGACTTTTTGGGGGGGAGACCCAGTACTTC.

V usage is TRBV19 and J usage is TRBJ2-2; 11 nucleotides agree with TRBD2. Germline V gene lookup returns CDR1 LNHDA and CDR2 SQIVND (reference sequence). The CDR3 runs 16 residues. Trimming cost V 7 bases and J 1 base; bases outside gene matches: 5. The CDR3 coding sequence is TGTGCCAGTAAAACGGGGACTAGCGGGAACACCGGGGAGCTGTTTTTT. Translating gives CASKTGTSGNTGELFF.

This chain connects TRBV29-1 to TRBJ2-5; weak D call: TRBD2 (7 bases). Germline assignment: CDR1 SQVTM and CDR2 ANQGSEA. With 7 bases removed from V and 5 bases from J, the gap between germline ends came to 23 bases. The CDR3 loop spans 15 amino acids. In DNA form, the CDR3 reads TGCAGCGCCTGGGGGGGTACAGGGTTTGTGGAGACCCAGTACTTC. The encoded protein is CSAWGGTGFVETQYF.

Here the CDR3 DNA reads TGTGCCAGCAGCCCGGGGCTACCTCGAGGTGAAGCTTTCTTT. Translation gives CASSPGLPRGEAFF. The V call is TRBV9, the J call TRBJ1-1; D possibly corresponds to TRBD1 (5 bases). The germline CDR1 and CDR2 sequences are SGDLS and YYNGEE. CDR3 size: 14 residues. V lost 4 bases, J lost 7 bases, and 17 bases lay in between.

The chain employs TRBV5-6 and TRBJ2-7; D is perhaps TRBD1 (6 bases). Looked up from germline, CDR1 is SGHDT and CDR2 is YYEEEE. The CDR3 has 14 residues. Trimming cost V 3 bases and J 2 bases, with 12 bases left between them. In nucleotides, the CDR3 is TGTGCCAGCAGCTGGGGGCCTAGCCCCTACGAGCAGTACTTC. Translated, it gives CASSWGPSPYEQYF.

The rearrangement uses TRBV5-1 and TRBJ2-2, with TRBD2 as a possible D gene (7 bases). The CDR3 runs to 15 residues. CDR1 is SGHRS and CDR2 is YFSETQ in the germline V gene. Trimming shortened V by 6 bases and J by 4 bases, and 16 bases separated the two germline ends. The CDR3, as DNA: TGCGCCAGCAAACAGGGAGGGGTCATCACCGGGGAGCTGTTTTTT. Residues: CASKQGGVITGELFF.

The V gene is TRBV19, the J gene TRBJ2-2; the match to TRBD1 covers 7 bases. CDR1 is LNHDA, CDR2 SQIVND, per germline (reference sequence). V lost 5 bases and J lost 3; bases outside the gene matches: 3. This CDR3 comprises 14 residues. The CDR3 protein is CASSYDRDTGELFF. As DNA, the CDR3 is TGTGCCAGTAGTTATGACAGGGACACCGGGGAGCTGTTTTTT.

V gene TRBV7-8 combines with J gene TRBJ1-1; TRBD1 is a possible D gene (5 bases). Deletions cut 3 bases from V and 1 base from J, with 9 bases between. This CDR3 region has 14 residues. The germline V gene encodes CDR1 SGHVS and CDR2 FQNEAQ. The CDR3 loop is CASSLGTANTEAFF. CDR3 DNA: TGTGCCAGCAGCTTGGGGACGGCGAACACTGAAGCTTTCTTT.

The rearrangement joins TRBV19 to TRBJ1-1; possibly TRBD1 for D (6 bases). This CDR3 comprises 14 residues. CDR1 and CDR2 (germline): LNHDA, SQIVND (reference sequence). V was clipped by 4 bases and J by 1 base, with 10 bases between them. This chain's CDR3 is CASSTGTSNTEAFF. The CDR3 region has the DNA TGTGCCAGTAGTACCGGGACATCGAACACTGAAGCTTTCTTT.

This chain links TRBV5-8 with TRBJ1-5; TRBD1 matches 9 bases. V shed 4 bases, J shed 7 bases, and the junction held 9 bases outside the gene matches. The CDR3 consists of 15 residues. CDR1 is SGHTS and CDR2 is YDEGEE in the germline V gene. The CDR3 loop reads CASSQLPDRGQPQHF. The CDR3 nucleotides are TGTGCCAGCAGCCAGCTCCCGGACAGGGGCCAGCCCCAGCATTTT.

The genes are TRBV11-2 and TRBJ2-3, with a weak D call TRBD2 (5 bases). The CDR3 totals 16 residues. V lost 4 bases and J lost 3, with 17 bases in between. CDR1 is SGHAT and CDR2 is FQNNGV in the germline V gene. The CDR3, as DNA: TGTGCCAGCAGCTCGCTATCTAGCTCAAGGACAGATACGCAGTATTTT. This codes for CASSSLSSSRTDTQYF.

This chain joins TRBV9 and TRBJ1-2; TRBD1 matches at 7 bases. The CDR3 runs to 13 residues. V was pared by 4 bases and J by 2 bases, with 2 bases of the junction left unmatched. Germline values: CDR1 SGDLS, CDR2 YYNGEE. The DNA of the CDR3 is TGTGCCAGCAGCACGACAGGGAACTATGGCTACACCTTC. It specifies CASSTTGNYGYTF.

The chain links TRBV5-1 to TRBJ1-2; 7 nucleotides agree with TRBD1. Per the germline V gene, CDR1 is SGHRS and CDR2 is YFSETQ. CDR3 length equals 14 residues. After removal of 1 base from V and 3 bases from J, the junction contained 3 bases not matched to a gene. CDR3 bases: TGCGCCAGCAGCTTGACAGGGGAGGACTATGGCTACACCTTC. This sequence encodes CASSLTGEDYGYTF. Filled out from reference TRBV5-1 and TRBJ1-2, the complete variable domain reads KAGVTQTPRYLIKTRGQQVTLSCSPISGHRSVSWYQQTPGQGLQFLFEYFSETQRNKGNFPGRFSGRQFSNSRSEMNVSTLELGDSALYLCASSLTGEDYGYTFGSGTRLTVV.

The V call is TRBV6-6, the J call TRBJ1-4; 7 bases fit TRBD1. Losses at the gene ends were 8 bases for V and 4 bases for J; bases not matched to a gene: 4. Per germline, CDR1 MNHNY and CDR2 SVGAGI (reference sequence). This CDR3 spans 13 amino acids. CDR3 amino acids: CASRDRGNEKLFF. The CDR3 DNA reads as TGTGCCAGCCGGGACAGAGGTAATGAAAAACTGTTTTTT.